This TCR beta chain is from a study of blood T cells in healthy people across ages. This clonotype was counted only a few times. The use of a sample-barcoded 5' primer and a J-beta primer mix characterized a second PCR of about 7 to 12 cycles. TCRdb ran MiXCR on the 5' RACE reads and lists one entry per CDR3 protein. The sample has 600,000 or so distinct CDR3 sequences, more than 20% seen once; the top ten hold 3% to 4%. The CDR3 has 12 residues. Trimming pared 6 bases from V and 5 bases from J, leaving 11 bases between. Material: blood. V usage is TRBV12-3 or TRBV12-4 and J usage is TRBJ2-7; the D gene is possibly TRBD2 (5 bases). This TCR derives from a man aged 65 to 85 in good health. The CDR3: CASRKPGNEQYF. CDR3 bases: TGTGCCAGCAGAAAGCCCGGGAACGAGCAGTACTTC.